This record looks at one T cell receptor (beta chain) sequence and its context. Its antigen is not identified. The primer mix had 60 Vbeta and 13 Jbeta primers. TCRdb's copy holds only in-frame clones and misses some; the assay was immunoSEQ multiplex PCR. Among about 130,000 clones listed, about 80% were seen once. This specimen belongs to a study of cytomegalovirus exposure and HLA in healthy donors. There were likely unrecorded immune exposures, though donors were nominally healthy when sampled. CDR1 is SGHNT, CDR2 YYREEE, per germline (reference sequence). This CDR3 spans 13 amino acids. Between the trimmed V and J ends, which lost 4 bases and 5 bases, there was a span of 9 bases. General study points: The authors listed around 150 TCR beta chains as cytomegalovirus-associated.

The chain carries TRBV5-4 and TRBJ1-4; the D gene is possibly TRBD1 (5 bases). The sequence derives from a man between 25 and 39 years old in good health and CMV-seronegative. The sample consisted of PBMCs. Here the CDR3 reads CASSPQGNEKLFF. CDR3 sequence (DNA): TGTGCCAGCAGCCCTCAGGGAAATGAAAAACTGTTTTTT.